The source of this T cell receptor (beta chain) is a study of cytomegalovirus exposure and HLA in healthy donors (dated by TCRdb to 2015 to 2018). About the investigation overall: An earlier analysis of approximately 600 of the donors reported 250 to 350 Gb of sequence data and more than 90 million unique TCR beta sequences from about 180 million T cells. Around 320 gigabases of sequencing data and tens of millions of unique TCR sequences were included in an early release covering roughly 600 HLA-typed donors. Of the roughly 400 genotyped donors, 65% to 90% fell in the genetic ancestry cluster associated with self-reported Caucasian donors. The aim of the study was to test whether cataloging public T cell receptors could identify signatures of past pathogen exposure. Using immunosequencing, the study profiled T cell repertoires from 640 or so subjects and related those repertoires to cytomegalovirus serostatus. A separate validation cohort of over 95 different subjects was used in addition to the approximately 670-subject first cohort. The study combined high-throughput TCR immunosequencing, statistical association of individual TCRs with disease status, and machine learning to predict cytomegalovirus infection status. To study patterns of TCR occurrence, a later analysis re-analyzed previously published TCR beta repertoires from just over 650 donors and added high-resolution HLA genotyping. In the later analysis, no new phenotypic data were used to find candidate immune exposures; instead, reliance was placed on TCR beta sequences and their occurrence across donors. To decide whether each TCR beta V gene segment behaved as functional or pseudogenic, an earlier analysis of fewer than 750 of the donors relied on high-throughput TCR beta sequencing. Donor age, sex, ethnicity and CMV serostatus were compiled alongside the repertoire data. A later genetic analysis took genome-wide SNP genotypes for about three fifths of the roughly 670 donors and used that subset as a discovery cohort. All discovery cohort repertoires had been generated on a single sequencing platform. HLA typing included class I and class II loci at four-digit resolution. The number of typed donors differed by locus: about 629-630 for A, B, C, DRB1 and DQB1; approximately 520 for DQA1; some 590 for DPA1; and some 470 for DPB1. Roughly five DR-DQ haplotypes were handled as single units for association and clustering, since linkage in the cohort was strong. Across approximately 400 genotyped donors of the cohort, an average of roughly 200,000 unique TCR beta nucleotide sequences per donor were sequenced, and about a sixth of those sequences were non-productive.

About this clone: The clone's antigen remains unknown. No per-base quality is available; no much larger clone lies one base away.

The investigation overall reported the following: Fewer than 20 rarely observed V segments, including chromosome 9 orphons, were excluded from the earlier analysis of some 590 of the donors because counts were too low. In vitro tests confirmed that a few of the cytomegalovirus-associated TCR beta chains recognize cytomegalovirus antigens. A further reported finding was that TCR beta sequences accurately predicted the HLA-A and HLA-B alleles for most subjects in the first cohort. In the study, around 150 TCR beta chains were listed as associated with cytomegalovirus. According to a later analysis, TCR association rates differed among HLA loci, with DRB1 alleles showing the most associated TCRs and HLA-C alleles showing the fewest. Compared with the roughly 720-donor mean, donors in an Asian-associated ancestry cluster had fewer N-insertions in productive TCRs, according to a later genetic analysis. In a later analysis, several top co-occurrence clusters were reported to appear linked to parvovirus B19, influenza, CMV and Epstein-Barr virus. In both the original and validation cohorts, the classifier was reported to diagnose cytomegalovirus status with high specificity and sensitivity. When HLA alleles, especially DR and DQ, strongly co-occurred, TCR associations were difficult to assign to individual alleles. A later analysis found that most CMV-associated TCR beta chains appeared HLA-restricted, with HLA associations seemingly driven largely by CMV exposure. In this cohort, only TCR beta chains were sequenced, and detectable features were limited by the absence of alpha or paired-chain data. At a false discovery rate of 0.05, a later analysis linked about 17,000 TCR beta sequences to specific HLA alleles. The authors suggested that the approach could potentially be extended to other disease states and immunological phenotypes. Broadly in line with IMGT annotations, most TCR beta V segments showed up in productive rearrangements about 90% or about 30% of the time in an earlier analysis of about 500 of the donors. Because the 87-base-pair reads could not distinguish some IMGT-functional V segments, including TRBV6-2 and TRBV6-3, those segments were excluded. Correlated functional status among segregating V segments might be attributable to linkage disequilibrium, but an unknown experimental factor could not be ruled out. A cluster of highly shared sequence variants was judged likely to be a technical artifact of the sequencing pipeline. Immune exposure information for the cohort was limited to CMV serostatus. Because HLA typing was missing for some donors at each locus, association tests included only the typed subset. Most TCR sequences were seen in very few donors, while some public TCRs were found in many individuals. A later genetic analysis associated a missense DCLRE1C variant with V-gene and J-gene trimming of TCR beta chains, and an independent cohort replicated the association. In a later analysis, HLA-associated TCR beta chains showed more clonal expansion and lower generation probabilities than non-associated chains that were equally common. Presence/absence analyses assumed roughly uniform sequencing depth across donors, an assumption that may not hold.

Trimming costs V 0 bases and J 7 bases, and their ends lie 11 bases apart. CDR1 is given as SGHRS and CDR2 as YFSETQ, both from the germline V gene. The CDR3 sequence holds 14 residues, the cysteine and phenylalanine included. The DNA shown is the 42-base CDR3, in frame from base 1. The cohort was made up of roughly 670 healthy bone marrow donors. All cohort members were sampled while nominally healthy, although unrecorded immune exposures were likely present. The donor was CMV seronegative and was included in the group of over 300 seronegative cohort members. Each donor provided a peripheral blood sample, and peripheral blood mononuclear cells were used for TCR beta sequencing. The Qiagen DNeasy Blood Extraction Kit was used to extract genomic DNA from the blood cell samples. The library was prepared using the immunoSEQ multiplex PCR assay. A mixture of 60 forward primers for TCR Vbeta segments and 13 reverse primers for TCR Jbeta segments was used in the multiplex PCR. A multiplex PCR assay on genomic DNA amplified the CDR3 region of rearranged TCR beta genes. Amplified TCR beta libraries were sequenced as 87-base-pair reads on the Illumina HiSeq System. As for the original processing: A later analysis tallied tens of millions of unique TCR beta chains across the 610 or so repertoires, and about 10 million of those chains were shared by two or more donors. To remove PCR and sequencing errors, raw reads were error-corrected and collapsed into unique sequences using a nearest-neighbor algorithm that merged closely related sequences. Alignment of CDR3 sequences to IMGT reference sequences was used to assign V, D and J gene segments. Each retained sequence needed at least a six-nucleotide match to both a V gene segment and a J gene segment. Rearrangements were classified as productive when the CDR3 lacked stop codons and remained in frame with V and J, and all other rearrangements were classified as non-productive. Following IMGT convention, CDR3 was defined as the stretch from the second conserved V-encoded cysteine up to the conserved J-encoded phenylalanine. In an earlier analysis of around 540 of the donors, sequences lacking an unambiguous match to a single V gene segment were excluded. In an earlier analysis of some 590 of the donors, V segments were called functional above 56.7% productive rearrangements and were called segregating when the between-donor standard deviation exceeded 5%. A statistical classification framework was developed to diagnose cytomegalovirus status using the catalog of TCR beta chain sequences. In a later analysis, TCR nucleotide sequences were compared against IMGT/GENE-DB human TR gene sequences so that V and J genes could be assigned. A later analysis assigned CDR3 sequences and most-parsimonious VDJ recombination scenarios with the TCRdist pipeline. In a later analysis, each TCR beta chain was defined by its CDR3 amino acid sequence together with its V-gene family, and reads lacking a unique V-gene family were excluded. As a way to deal with suspected cross-contamination and a sequencing artifact, a later analysis dropped more than 500 nucleotide sequences that were highly shared and had low generation probability. In a later analysis, a clonal expansion index for each public chain was calculated from normalized within-repertoire ranks of inferred template counts. Generation probabilities in a later analysis came from a VDJ recombination model fitted to out-of-frame rearrangements, and those results were checked against IGoR. Hypergeometric tests were used in a later analysis to score TCR-TCR, TCR-HLA and TCR-CMV co-occurrence, with a repertoire-size bias correction applied to the TCR pairs. To estimate false discovery rates, a later analysis permuted the HLA or CMV assignments 20 times. A later analysis grouped co-occurring TCRs with DBSCAN, adding TCRdist sequence similarity when clustering within HLA-allele-positive subsets. For co-occurrence clustering, repertoires with fewer than 30,000 or more than 120,000 public chains were excluded, along with four to six repertoires with anomalous nucleotide sharing. TCRdb carries this immuneACCESS record with in-frame sequences only. Its versions omit some clonotypes, under half of them owing to an unresolved V gene in the studies checked, with the rest unexplained. The V and J calls and the clone size are those of that table, but D and trimming were determined from the DNA. Here the sample has around 180,000 clones; around four fifths occur a single time. The top ten constitute approximately 0.99% of the sample.

Sample: PBMCs. This clonotype was sampled from a middle-aged woman in good health and CMV-seronegative. This sequence uses TRBV5-1 and TRBJ1-5, with TRBD1 as a weak D call on 6 bases. Here is the DNA: TGCGCCAGCAGCTTGGGGGGGCGACGACAGCCCCAGCATTTT. Protein translation: CASSLGGRRQPQHF. Here the CDR3 is joined to the reference TRBV5-1 and TRBJ1-5 genes, and the full variable domain is: KAGVTQTPRYLIKTRGQQVTLSCSPISGHRSVSWYQQTPGQGLQFLFEYFSETQRNKGNFPGRFSGRQFSNSRSEMNVSTLELGDSALYLCASSLGGRRQPQHFGDGTRLSIL.